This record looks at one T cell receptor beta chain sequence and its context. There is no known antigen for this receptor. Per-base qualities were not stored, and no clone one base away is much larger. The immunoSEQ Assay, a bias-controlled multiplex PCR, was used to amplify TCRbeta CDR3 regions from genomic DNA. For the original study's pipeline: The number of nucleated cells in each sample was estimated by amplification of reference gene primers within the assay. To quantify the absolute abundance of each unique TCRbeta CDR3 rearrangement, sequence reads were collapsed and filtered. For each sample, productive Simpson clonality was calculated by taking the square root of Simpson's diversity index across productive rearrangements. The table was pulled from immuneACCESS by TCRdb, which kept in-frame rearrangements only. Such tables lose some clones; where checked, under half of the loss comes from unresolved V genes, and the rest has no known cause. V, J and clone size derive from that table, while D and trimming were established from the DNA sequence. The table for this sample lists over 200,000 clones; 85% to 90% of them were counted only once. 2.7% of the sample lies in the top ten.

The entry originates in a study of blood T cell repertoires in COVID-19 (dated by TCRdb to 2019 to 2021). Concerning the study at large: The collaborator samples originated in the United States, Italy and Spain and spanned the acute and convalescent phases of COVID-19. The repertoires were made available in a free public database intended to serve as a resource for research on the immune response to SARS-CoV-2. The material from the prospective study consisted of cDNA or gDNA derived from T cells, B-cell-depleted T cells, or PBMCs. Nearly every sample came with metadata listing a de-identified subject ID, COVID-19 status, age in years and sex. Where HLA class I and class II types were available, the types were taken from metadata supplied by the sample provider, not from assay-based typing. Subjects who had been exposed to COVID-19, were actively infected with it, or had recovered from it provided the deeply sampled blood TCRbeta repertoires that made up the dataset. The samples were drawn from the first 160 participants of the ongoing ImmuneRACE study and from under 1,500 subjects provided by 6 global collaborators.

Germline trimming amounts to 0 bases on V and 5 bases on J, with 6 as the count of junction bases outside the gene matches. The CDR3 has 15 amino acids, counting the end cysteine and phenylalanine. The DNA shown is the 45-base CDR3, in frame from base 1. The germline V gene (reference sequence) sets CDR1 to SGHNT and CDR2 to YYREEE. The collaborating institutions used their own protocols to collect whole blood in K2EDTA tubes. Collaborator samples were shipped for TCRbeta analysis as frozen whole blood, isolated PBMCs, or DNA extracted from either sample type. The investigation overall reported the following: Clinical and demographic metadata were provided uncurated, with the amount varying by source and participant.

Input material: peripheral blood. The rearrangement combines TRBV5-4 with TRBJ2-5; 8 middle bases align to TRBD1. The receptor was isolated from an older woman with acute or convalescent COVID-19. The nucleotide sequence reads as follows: TGTGCCAGCAGCTTGGCAGGACAGGGAGAGGAGACCCAGTACTTC. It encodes CASSLAGQGEETQYF.